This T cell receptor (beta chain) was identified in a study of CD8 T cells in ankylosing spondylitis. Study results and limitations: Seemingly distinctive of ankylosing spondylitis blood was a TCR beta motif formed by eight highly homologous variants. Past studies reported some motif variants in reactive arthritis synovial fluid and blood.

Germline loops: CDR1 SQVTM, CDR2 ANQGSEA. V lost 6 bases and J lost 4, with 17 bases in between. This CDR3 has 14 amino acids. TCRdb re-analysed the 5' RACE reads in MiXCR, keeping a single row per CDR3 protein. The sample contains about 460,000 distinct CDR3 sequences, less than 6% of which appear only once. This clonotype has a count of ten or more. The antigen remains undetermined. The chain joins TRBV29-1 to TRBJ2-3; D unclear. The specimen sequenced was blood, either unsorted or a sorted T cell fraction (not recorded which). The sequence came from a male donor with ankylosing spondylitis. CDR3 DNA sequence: TGCAGCGTCTGGGATGGAGTAGTCGCAGATACGCAGTATTTT. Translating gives CSVWDGVVADTQYF.